This T cell receptor (beta chain) derives from a study of radiation and T cells in renal cell carcinoma. Germline V CDR1 and CDR2: MNHEY, SMNVEV (reference sequence). This CDR3 spans 12 amino acids. V was clipped by 4 bases and J by 14 bases, with 12 bases between them. Time point here: blood 2 weeks post-SBRT. Regarding treatment: 15 Gy SBRT to primary tumor, nephrectomy 4 weeks later. Assay: immunoSEQ multiplex PCR; the TCRdb copy retains only in-frame clones and omits some. The sample lists 65,000 to 80,000 clones, 80% to 90% occurring once. A remark on this clone: Its antigen is unknown.

Regarding the study as a whole: Pretreatment tumor biopsies were lacking, so baseline clonotypes are unknown. Top tumor clonotypes rose in blood 2 weeks post-radiation, then contracted.

The source material was blood, sampled from a patient whose treatment included radiotherapy and nephrectomy. V is TRBV27 and J is TRBJ1-6; D unclear. The origin of this receptor is a woman in her forties or fifties with renal cell carcinoma. For the CDR3, the DNA is TGTGCCAGCAGTTCCCCAGGTGCGGCCCTCCACTTT. The encoded protein is CASSSPGAALHF.